The 9 T cell receptor beta chains in this list originate from one sample, sequenced in a study of blood T cells in healthy people across ages. Next came a second PCR, run for about 6 to 11 cycles, which used a sample-barcoded 5' primer along with a J-beta primer mix. TCRdb itself ran the 5' RACE reads through MiXCR, one entry per CDR3 protein. The sample records 1.5 million to 1.9 million distinct CDR3 sequences, roughly two fifths being singletons. The sequenced sample was blood. These receptors came from a woman aged 18-29 years in good health.

This chain links TRBV6-2 or TRBV6-3 with TRBJ1-5; D uncertain. The CDR3 covers 15 residues. Germline CDR1 reads MNHEY; CDR2 reads SVGEGT. V was cut by 6 bases and J by 2 bases, with 14 bases left in between. CDR3 sequence: CASSSAGWGNQPQHF. The CDR3 DNA sequence: TGTGCCAGCAGCTCCGCCGGGTGGGGCAATCAGCCCCAGCATTTT.

This chain links TRBV6-5 with TRBJ1-5; TRBD1 might be the D (6 bases). The CDR3 consists of 15 residues. Germline V gives CDR1 MNHEY, CDR2 SVGAGI. Trimming took off 10 bases at V and 6 bases at J, with 22 bases between the two ends. CDR3 protein: CATNAQGSIGQPQHF. For the CDR3, the DNA is TGTGCCACCAACGCCCAGGGGTCGATAGGTCAGCCCCAGCATTTT.

This clonotype was recorded a few times. The J gene is TRBJ2-3, the V gene TRBV20-1, with D possibly TRBD2 on 6 matching bases. The CDR3 is 14 residues long. The V end was cut by 3 bases, the J end by 4 bases, with 14 bases between. Germline CDR1 DFQATT, CDR2 SNEGSKA (reference sequence). The DNA for the CDR3 is TGCAGTGCTAGTAGACTAGATGGCGCAGATACGCAGTATTTT. Encoded protein: CSASRLDGADTQYF.

The rearrangement uses TRBV25-1 and TRBJ1-1; D is uncertain. Germline V gene data show CDR1 as MGHDK and CDR2 as SYGVNS. The V and J ends lost 3 bases and 1 base respectively, with 9 bases between them. The CDR3 is 14 residues long. CDR3 loop: CASSDMTENTEAFF. The CDR3, as DNA: TGTGCCAGCAGTGACATGACCGAGAACACTGAAGCTTTCTTT.

Concerning this clonotype itself: One base away lies a much larger clone, so this may be a sequencing read error. The V and J genes are TRBV7-9 and TRBJ2-3; no definite D call. V dropped 8 bases and J dropped 5 bases, with 17 bases sitting between them. The CDR3 is made up of 14 amino acids. Germline lookup yields CDR1 SEHNR and CDR2 FQNEAQ (reference sequence). The CDR3 DNA sequence: TGTGCCAGCGGCCCCCTATCCAGAAAAGATACGCAGTATTTT. This gives the protein CASGPLSRKDTQYF.

V and J are TRBV6-5 and TRBJ2-7; 11 nucleotides line up with TRBD2. Trimming took 5 bases from V and 5 from J; bases not matched to a gene: 2. CDR1 is MNHEY, CDR2 SVGAGI, per germline. This CDR3 has 13 residues. The chain's CDR3 is CASSPGLADEQYF. CDR3 bases: TGTGCCAGCAGTCCGGGACTAGCGGACGAGCAGTACTTC.

The sample holds a few counts of this clonotype. The chain couples TRBV12-3 or TRBV12-4 to TRBJ2-3, with a tentative D call TRBD1 (6 bases). The CDR3 runs 15 residues. V was shortened by 5 bases and J by 1 base, with 13 bases between the two germline ends. The CDR3 DNA is TGTGCCAGCAGTGATACAGGGTCCCGCACAGATACGCAGTATTTT. Translating it yields CASSDTGSRTDTQYF.

The chain is built from TRBV27 and TRBJ2-1; D is tentatively TRBD1 or TRBD2 (5 bases each). CDR1 is MNHEY and CDR2 is SMNVEV in the germline V gene (reference sequence). There are 13 residues in the CDR3. Trimming left V 6 bases short and J 6 bases short, with 12 bases between. This CDR3 is CASRPSGGNEQFF. The CDR3 nucleotides read TGTGCCAGCAGACCCTCTGGGGGCAATGAGCAGTTCTTC.

This rearrangement joins TRBV2 to TRBJ1-5, with a weak D call TRBD1 (5 bases). V was cut by 1 base and J by 5 bases, with 9 bases left in between. CDR1 and CDR2 from the germline V gene are SNHLY and FYNNEI. The CDR3 sequence is 14 residues long. The DNA for the CDR3 is TGTGCCAGCAGTGAAGGGGGACGATATCAGCCCCAGCATTTT. Encoded protein: CASSEGGRYQPQHF.